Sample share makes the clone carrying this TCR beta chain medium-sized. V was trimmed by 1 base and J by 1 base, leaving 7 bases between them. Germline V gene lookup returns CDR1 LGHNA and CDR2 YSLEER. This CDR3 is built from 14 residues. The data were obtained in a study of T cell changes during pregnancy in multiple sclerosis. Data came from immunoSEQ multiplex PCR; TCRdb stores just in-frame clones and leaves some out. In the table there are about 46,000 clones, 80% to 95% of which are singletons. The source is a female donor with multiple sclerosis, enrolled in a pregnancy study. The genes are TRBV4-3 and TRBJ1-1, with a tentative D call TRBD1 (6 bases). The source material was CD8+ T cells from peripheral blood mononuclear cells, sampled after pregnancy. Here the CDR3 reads CASSQGTENTEAFF. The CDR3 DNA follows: TGCGCCAGCAGCCAAGGGACAGAGAACACTGAAGCTTTCTTT.